Listed below are T cell receptor beta chains from one sample, sequenced in a study of blood T cell repertoires in COVID-19. Profiling relied on immunoSEQ multiplex PCR, and the TCRdb table lists in-frame clones only, not all of them. This sample has 110,000 or so clones; about 78% occur once, and the top ten carry about 4.5%. Sequencing was done on a sample of peripheral blood. These receptors were obtained from a human donor in a cohort sampled during active or convalescent COVID-19. The CDR3 runs from the conserved cysteine through the conserved F or W. The order of the fields is V gene, clone size, J gene, CDR3 length, D gene, CDR3 protein, CDR3 DNA. The D gene is left open where the match is weak. Only part of the rows carry a size: once, few, many, or a class if the clone is expanded.

V gene: TRBV10-3
clone size: once
J gene: TRBJ2-7
CDR3 length: 14
D gene: -
CDR3 protein: CAISAGQRSYEQYF
CDR3 DNA: TGTGCCATCAGTGCGGGACAACGCTCCTACGAGCAGTACTTC

V gene: TRBV2
clone size: -
J gene: TRBJ2-1
CDR3 length: 17
D gene: -
CDR3 protein: CASSEAVFGLSNNEQFF
CDR3 DNA: TGTGCCAGCAGTGAAGCTGTGTTTGGACTAAGTAACAATGAGCAGTTCTTC

V gene: TRBV6-1
clone size: -
J gene: TRBJ2-5
CDR3 length: 12
D gene: TRBD2
CDR3 protein: CASSQAGETQYF
CDR3 DNA: TGTGCCAGCAGCCAAGCGGGGGAGACCCAGTACTTC

V gene: TRBV19
clone size: -
J gene: TRBJ2-1
CDR3 length: 19
D gene: TRBD2
CDR3 protein: CASSIGGFRSSGSYNEQFF
CDR3 DNA: TGTGCCAGTAGTATAGGGGGGTTTAGGTCTAGCGGCTCCTACAATGAGCAGTTCTTC

V gene: TRBV7-8
clone size: once
J gene: TRBJ1-2
CDR3 length: 13
D gene: TRBD1
CDR3 protein: CASSLRDSRGYTF
CDR3 DNA: TGTGCCAGCAGCTTACGGGACAGCCGAGGCTACACCTTC

V gene: TRBV30
clone size: -
J gene: TRBJ1-2
CDR3 length: 13
D gene: TRBD1
CDR3 protein: CAWSRTGGDGYTF
CDR3 DNA: TGTGCCTGGAGTCGTACAGGGGGCGATGGCTACACCTTC

V gene: TRBV3-1/TRBV3-2
clone size: many
J gene: TRBJ2-7
CDR3 length: 13
D gene: -
CDR3 protein: CASSPDWRDEQYF
CDR3 DNA: TGTGCCAGCAGCCCGGACTGGCGGGACGAGCAGTACTTC

V gene: TRBV18
clone size: -
J gene: TRBJ1-5
CDR3 length: 14
D gene: TRBD1
CDR3 protein: CASSQGQGNQPQHF
CDR3 DNA: TGTGCCAGCTCACAGGGACAGGGCAATCAGCCCCAGCATTTT

V gene: TRBV24-1
clone size: few
J gene: TRBJ1-2
CDR3 length: 15
D gene: TRBD1
CDR3 protein: CATSDTRQGVVGYTF
CDR3 DNA: TGTGCCACCAGTGACACCCGACAGGGGGTGGTTGGCTACACCTTC

V gene: TRBV7-9
clone size: few
J gene: TRBJ1-1
CDR3 length: 14
D gene: TRBD1
CDR3 protein: CASSLVQGEGEAFF
CDR3 DNA: TGTGCCAGCAGCTTAGTACAGGGGGAAGGTGAAGCTTTCTTT

V gene: TRBV4-3
clone size: -
J gene: TRBJ1-2
CDR3 length: 16
D gene: TRBD1
CDR3 protein: CASSQDAGGTNYGYTF
CDR3 DNA: TGCGCCAGCAGCCAAGATGCAGGGGGGACTAACTATGGCTACACCTTC

V gene: TRBV20-1
clone size: -
J gene: TRBJ2-1
CDR3 length: 11
D gene: -
CDR3 protein: CSAKVDTEQFF
CDR3 DNA: TGCAGTGCTAAAGTAGACACTGAGCAGTTCTTC

V gene: TRBV9
clone size: -
J gene: TRBJ2-3
CDR3 length: 12
D gene: -
CDR3 protein: CASSASTDTQYF
CDR3 DNA: TGTGCCAGCAGCGCGAGCACAGATACGCAGTATTTT

V gene: TRBV15
clone size: -
J gene: TRBJ2-3
CDR3 length: 14
D gene: -
CDR3 protein: CATSRGLAGYTQYF
CDR3 DNA: TGTGCCACCAGCAGAGGTTTAGCCGGGTATACGCAGTATTTT

V gene: TRBV12-3/TRBV12-4
clone size: -
J gene: TRBJ1-2
CDR3 length: 11
D gene: -
CDR3 protein: CASGDRRGYTF
CDR3 DNA: TGTGCCAGCGGAGACAGACGGGGCTACACCTTC

V gene: TRBV10-3
clone size: -
J gene: TRBJ1-1
CDR3 length: 15
D gene: -
CDR3 protein: CAISESADLNTEAFF
CDR3 DNA: TGTGCCATCAGTGAGTCTGCAGACTTGAACACTGAAGCTTTCTTT

V gene: TRBV7-2
clone size: -
J gene: TRBJ2-5
CDR3 length: 12
D gene: -
CDR3 protein: CAILQTQETQYF
CDR3 DNA: TGTGCCATCCTACAGACCCAAGAGACCCAGTACTTC

V gene: TRBV5-4
clone size: -
J gene: TRBJ2-4
CDR3 length: 14
D gene: TRBD2
CDR3 protein: CASTFGGAKNIQYF
CDR3 DNA: TGTGCCAGCACCTTCGGGGGGGCCAAAAACATTCAGTACTTC

V gene: TRBV11-2
clone size: -
J gene: TRBJ1-6
CDR3 length: 16
D gene: -
CDR3 protein: CASSLGYTGANSPLHF
CDR3 DNA: TGTGCCAGCAGCTTAGGGTACACAGGAGCTAATTCACCCCTCCACTTT

V gene: TRBV3-1/TRBV3-2
clone size: -
J gene: TRBJ1-2
CDR3 length: 15
D gene: -
CDR3 protein: CASSQEPTAYYGYTF
CDR3 DNA: TGTGCCAGCAGCCAAGAGCCGACAGCCTACTATGGCTACACCTTC

V gene: TRBV24-1
clone size: -
J gene: TRBJ1-2
CDR3 length: 17
D gene: -
CDR3 protein: CATSDLHPFTPVVGYTF
CDR3 DNA: TGTGCCACCAGTGATTTGCACCCTTTCACCCCGGTGGTGGGCTACACCTTC

V gene: TRBV18
clone size: many
J gene: TRBJ2-7
CDR3 length: 14
D gene: -
CDR3 protein: CASSGRTGSYEQYF
CDR3 DNA: TGTGCCAGCTCAGGCCGGACTGGCTCCTACGAGCAGTACTTC

V gene: TRBV11-2
clone size: few
J gene: TRBJ2-2
CDR3 length: 17
D gene: -
CDR3 protein: CASSANSGIANTGELFF
CDR3 DNA: TGTGCCAGCAGCGCAAACTCCGGGATCGCGAACACCGGGGAGCTGTTTTTT

V gene: TRBV2
clone size: once
J gene: TRBJ2-7
CDR3 length: 12
D gene: -
CDR3 protein: CASIPSSYEQYF
CDR3 DNA: TGTGCCAGCATCCCGAGCTCCTACGAGCAGTACTTC

V gene: TRBV19
clone size: -
J gene: TRBJ2-1
CDR3 length: 14
D gene: -
CDR3 protein: CASSFQTTGNEQFF
CDR3 DNA: TGTGCCAGTAGTTTTCAAACTACAGGGAATGAGCAGTTCTTC

V gene: TRBV27
clone size: -
J gene: TRBJ2-1
CDR3 length: 17
D gene: TRBD2
CDR3 protein: CASSFLAGDTPYNEQFF
CDR3 DNA: TGTGCCAGCAGTTTTCTAGCGGGAGATACGCCCTACAATGAGCAGTTCTTC

V gene: TRBV4-3
clone size: -
J gene: TRBJ2-5
CDR3 length: 16
D gene: -
CDR3 protein: CASSQSVWGGRETQYF
CDR3 DNA: TGCGCCAGCAGCCAATCTGTCTGGGGCGGACGGGAGACCCAGTACTTC

V gene: TRBV4-3
clone size: -
J gene: TRBJ1-3
CDR3 length: 13
D gene: -
CDR3 protein: CASSQEFRNTIYF
CDR3 DNA: TGCGCCAGCAGCCAAGAGTTTAGAAACACCATATATTTT

V gene: TRBV2
clone size: -
J gene: TRBJ2-7
CDR3 length: 13
D gene: TRBD1
CDR3 protein: CAKGQGVNYEQYF
CDR3 DNA: TGTGCCAAGGGACAGGGGGTTAACTACGAGCAGTACTTC

V gene: TRBV12-3/TRBV12-4
clone size: -
J gene: TRBJ1-2
CDR3 length: 13
D gene: -
CDR3 protein: CASSLGTTQGYTF
CDR3 DNA: TGTGCCAGCAGTTTAGGGACAACCCAGGGCTACACCTTC

V gene: TRBV7-8
clone size: few
J gene: TRBJ2-1
CDR3 length: 15
D gene: TRBD1
CDR3 protein: CASSGGQGTYNEQFF
CDR3 DNA: TGTGCCAGCAGCGGGGGACAGGGAACCTACAATGAGCAGTTCTTC